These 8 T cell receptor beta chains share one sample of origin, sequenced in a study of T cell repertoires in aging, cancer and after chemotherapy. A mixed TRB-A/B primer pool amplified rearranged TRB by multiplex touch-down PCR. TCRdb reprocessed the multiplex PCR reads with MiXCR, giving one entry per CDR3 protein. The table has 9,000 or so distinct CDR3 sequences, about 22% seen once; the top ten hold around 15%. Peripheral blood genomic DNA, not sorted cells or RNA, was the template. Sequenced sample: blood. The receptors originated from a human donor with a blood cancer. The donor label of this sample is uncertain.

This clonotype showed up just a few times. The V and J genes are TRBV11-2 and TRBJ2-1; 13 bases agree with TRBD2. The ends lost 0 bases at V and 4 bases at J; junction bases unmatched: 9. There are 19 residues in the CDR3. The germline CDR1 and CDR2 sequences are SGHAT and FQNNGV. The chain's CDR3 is CASSLELAGGPFSYNEQFF. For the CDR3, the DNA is TGTGCCAGCAGCTTAGAACTAGCGGGAGGGCCGTTTTCATACAATGAGCAGTTCTTC.

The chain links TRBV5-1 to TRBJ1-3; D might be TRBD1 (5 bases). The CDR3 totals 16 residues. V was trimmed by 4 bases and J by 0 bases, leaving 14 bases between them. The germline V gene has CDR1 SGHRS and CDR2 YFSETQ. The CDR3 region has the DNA TGCGCCAGCAGCCCGACTTGGGGGAACTCTGGAAACACCATATATTTT. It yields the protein CASSPTWGNSGNTIYF.

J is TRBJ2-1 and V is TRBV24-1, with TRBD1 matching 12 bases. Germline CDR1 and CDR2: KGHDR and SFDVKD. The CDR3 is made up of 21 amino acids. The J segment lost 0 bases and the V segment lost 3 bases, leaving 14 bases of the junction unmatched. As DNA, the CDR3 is TGTGCCACCAGTGATGCATTAGGGACAGGGGGCCTTCTGAGCTCCTACAATGAGCAGTTCTTC. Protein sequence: CATSDALGTGGLLSSYNEQFF.

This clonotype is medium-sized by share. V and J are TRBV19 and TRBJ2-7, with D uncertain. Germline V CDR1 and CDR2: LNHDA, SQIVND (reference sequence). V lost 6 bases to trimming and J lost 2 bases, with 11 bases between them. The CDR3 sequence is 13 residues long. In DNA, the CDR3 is TGTGCCAGTAGCCCGGACCATACCTACGAGCAGTACTTC. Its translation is CASSPDHTYEQYF.

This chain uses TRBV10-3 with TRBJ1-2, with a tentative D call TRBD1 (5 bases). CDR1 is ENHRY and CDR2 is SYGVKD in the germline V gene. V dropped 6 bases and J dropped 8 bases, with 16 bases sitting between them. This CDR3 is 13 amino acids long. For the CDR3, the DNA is TGTGCCATCAGGCAAAATATAGGGACCGGCTACACCTTC. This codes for CAIRQNIGTGYTF.

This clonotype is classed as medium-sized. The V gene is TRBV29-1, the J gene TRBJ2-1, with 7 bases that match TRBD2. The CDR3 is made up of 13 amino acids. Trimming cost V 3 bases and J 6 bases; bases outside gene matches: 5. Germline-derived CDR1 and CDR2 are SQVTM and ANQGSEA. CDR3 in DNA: TGCAGCGTTGACAGCGGGATCCCCAATGAGCAGTTCTTC. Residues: CSVDSGIPNEQFF.

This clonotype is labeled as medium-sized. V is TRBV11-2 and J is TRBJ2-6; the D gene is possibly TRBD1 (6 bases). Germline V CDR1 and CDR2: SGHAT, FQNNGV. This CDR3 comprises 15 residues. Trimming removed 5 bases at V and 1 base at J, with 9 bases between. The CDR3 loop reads CASSLGGSGANVLTF. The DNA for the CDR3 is TGTGCCAGCAGCCTAGGGGGATCTGGGGCCAACGTCCTGACTTTC.

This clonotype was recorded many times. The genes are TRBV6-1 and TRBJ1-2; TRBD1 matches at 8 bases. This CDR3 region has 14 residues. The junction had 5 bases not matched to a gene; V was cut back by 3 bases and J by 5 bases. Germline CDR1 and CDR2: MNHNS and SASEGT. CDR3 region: CASSDQGAGYGYTF. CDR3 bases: TGTGCCAGCAGTGACCAGGGGGCGGGATATGGCTACACCTTC.